This T cell receptor (beta chain) was sequenced for a study of cytomegalovirus exposure and HLA in healthy donors. Study background: Assignment to the Caucasian-associated ancestry cluster applied to approximately 79% of the approximately 370 genotyped donors. Points from the study as a whole: Later genetic work tied a missense DCLRE1C variant to beta-chain V and J trimming. Researchers catalogued 150 or so TCR beta chains as cytomegalovirus-associated.

The primer mix had 60 Vbeta and 13 Jbeta primers. The assay was immunoSEQ multiplex PCR, and TCRdb's table has in-frame clones only and misses some. The repertoire consists of some 100,000 clones, with approximately 80% occurring once and the leading ten covering 4.5% to 5%. The CDR3 has 17 residues. V was pared by 1 base and J by 2 bases, with 18 bases between. CDR1 is SGHRS, CDR2 YFSETQ, per germline. Nominal health characterized the donors when sampled, though unrecorded immune exposures were likely. To note about this clone: The antigen is not known.

The origin of this receptor is a man between 45 and 60 years old in good health and CMV-seropositive. Sequences were obtained from PBMCs. The chain has TRBV5-1 and TRBJ2-5, with D possibly matching TRBD2 (5 bases). As DNA, the CDR3 is TGCGCCAGCAGCTTGAGCGGCGAGGTGGCGGCACAAGAGACCCAGTACTTC. Amino acid sequence: CASSLSGEVAAQETQYF.